A few counts support the clone carrying this T cell receptor (beta chain). The target antigen is unknown. Profiled with immunoSEQ multiplex PCR; TCRdb holds only in-frame clones, not every one. Among approximately 100,000 clones listed, about 91% were seen once. Germline V gives CDR1 SNHLY, CDR2 FYNNEI. V dropped 3 bases and J dropped 7; count of bases not matched to a gene: 2. This CDR3 region has 13 residues. The sample belongs to a study of siplizumab effects on memory and regulatory T cells. Whole-study findings and limits: Unstimulated subsets contained matches for only a minor fraction of alloreactive clones. Proliferating CD4+ or CD8+ clones, roughly 80-97% of them, lacked an assignable naive or memory phenotype.

The receptor was isolated from a human donor in good health. Some clones in this sample may be carry-over from other donors' samples. The rearrangement joins TRBV2 to TRBJ1-4; 7 bases agree with TRBD1. Material for sequencing was CD4+ T cells sorted from blood. The DNA of the CDR3 is TGTGCCAGCAGTGAGTACAGGGGTGAAAAACTGTTTTTT. Translating it yields CASSEYRGEKLFF.